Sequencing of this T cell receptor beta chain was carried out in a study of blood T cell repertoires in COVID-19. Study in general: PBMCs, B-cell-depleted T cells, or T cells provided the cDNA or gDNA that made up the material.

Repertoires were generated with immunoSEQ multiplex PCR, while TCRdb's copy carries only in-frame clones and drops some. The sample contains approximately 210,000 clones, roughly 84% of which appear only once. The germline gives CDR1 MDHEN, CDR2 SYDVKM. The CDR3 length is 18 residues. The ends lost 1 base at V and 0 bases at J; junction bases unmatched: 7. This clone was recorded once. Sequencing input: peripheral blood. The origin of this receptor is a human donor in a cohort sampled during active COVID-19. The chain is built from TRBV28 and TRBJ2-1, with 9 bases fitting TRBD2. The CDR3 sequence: CASSLLGGGVRSYNEQFF. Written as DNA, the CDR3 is TGTGCCAGCAGTTTATTAGGCGGGGGGGTTCGCTCCTACAATGAGCAGTTCTTC.